The 25 T cell receptor beta chains given below trace back to one sample, sequenced in a study of somatic mutations in cytotoxic T cells in rheumatoid arthritis. Measured with immunoSEQ multiplex PCR; TCRdb has only the in-frame clones, and not every one. The sample lists approximately 9,500 clones, around four fifths occurring once. The sample taken for sequencing was CD8+ T cells sorted from blood. The receptors here all came from an adult with rheumatoid arthritis.

The rearrangement joins TRBV7-9 to TRBJ1-1, with D possibly TRBD1 on 6 matching bases. Trimming left V 5 bases short and J 0 bases short, with 16 bases between. CDR3 length: 16 amino acids. Looked up from germline, CDR1 is SEHNR and CDR2 is FQNEAQ (reference sequence). CDR3 bases: TGTGCCAGCAGCGGGCCATACAGGGAAATGAACACTGAAGCTTTCTTT. It translates to CASSGPYREMNTEAFF.

V gene TRBV12-5 combines with J gene TRBJ2-1, with 13 bases aligning to TRBD2. This CDR3 has 15 amino acids. Germline trimming cut 5 bases from V and 10 bases from J; bases unmatched to any gene: 8. Germline CDR1 LGHNT, CDR2 FRNRAP. As DNA, the CDR3 is TGTGCTAGTGGTGGACTAGCGGGAGTAGTAGGAGAGCAGTTCTTC. Residues: CASGGLAGVVGEQFF.

The V gene is TRBV7-3, the J gene TRBJ2-2, with D possibly matching TRBD1 (6 bases). This CDR3 spans 13 amino acids. Trimming cost V 4 bases and J 6 bases, with 9 bases left between them. Looked up from germline, CDR1 is SGHTA and CDR2 is FQGTGA. The CDR3 DNA is TGTGCCAGCAGCTCTGGACAGCCCGGGGAGCTGTTTTTT. Its translation: CASSSGQPGELFF.

The CDR3 DNA reads TGTGCCAGCAGCCACTCCGGGAGGAGCTACGAGCAGTACTTC. It is translated as CASSHSGRSYEQYF. V is TRBV13 and J is TRBJ2-7, with 7 bases matching TRBD2. The CDR3 runs 14 residues. Germline-derived CDR1 and CDR2 are PRHDT and FYEKMQ (reference sequence). V was pared by 5 bases and J by 3 bases, with 7 bases of the junction left unmatched.

The chain uses TRBV2 and TRBJ1-6; D uncertain. The CDR3 extends over 16 amino acids. Germline loops: CDR1 SNHLY, CDR2 FYNNEI. Trimming took off 3 bases at V and 3 bases at J, with 12 bases between the two ends. The CDR3 nucleotides read TGTGCCAGCAGTGATGCTGGACCAAACTATAATTCACCCCTCCACTTT. Translating gives CASSDAGPNYNSPLHF.

V is TRBV28 and J is TRBJ2-7, with a weak D call TRBD2 (5 bases). Trimming pared 6 bases from V and 2 bases from J, leaving 11 bases between. This CDR3 contains 13 residues. The germline V gene encodes CDR1 MDHEN and CDR2 SYDVKM. The CDR3 nucleotides are TGTGCCAGCAGCAGCCGGGGAGCCTACGAGCAGTACTTC. Its protein product is CASSSRGAYEQYF.

The V call is TRBV27, the J call TRBJ1-5; D call uncertain. In germline, CDR1 is MNHEY, CDR2 SMNVEV (reference sequence). The V end was cut by 8 bases, the J end by 1 base, with 15 bases between. This CDR3 contains 15 residues. The DNA for the CDR3 is TGTGCCAGCGGTACGACCGGCAGAAGCAATCAGCCCCAGCATTTT. Its translation: CASGTTGRSNQPQHF.

The chain links TRBV30 to TRBJ1-2; D not certain. Germline V gives CDR1 GTSNPN, CDR2 SVGIG (reference sequence). The CDR3 has 12 amino acids. V was clipped by 4 bases and J by 2 bases, with 8 bases between them. Here the CDR3 reads CAWTGGNYGYTF. The DNA of the CDR3 is TGTGCCTGGACGGGAGGGAACTATGGCTACACCTTC.

The V gene is TRBV7-2, the J gene TRBJ2-7; 9 bases match TRBD1. In germline, CDR1 is SGHTA, CDR2 FQGNSA. The CDR3 totals 14 residues. Unmatched junction bases numbered 6, after V lost 6 bases and J lost 3 bases. The CDR3 sequence: CASSSGTGFYEQYF. In nucleotides, the CDR3 is TGTGCCAGCAGTTCCGGGACAGGGTTCTACGAGCAGTACTTC.

This clone was observed a few times. The chain has TRBV11-3 and TRBJ2-7, with 7 positions matching TRBD1. This CDR3 contains 13 residues. V trimming: 6 bases; J trimming: 6 bases; junction bases outside the gene matches: 8. Germline CDR1 and CDR2: SGHNT and YENEEA. CDR3 in amino acids: CASSTGDSSEQYF. The DNA of the CDR3 is TGTGCCAGCAGTACTGGGGACAGCTCCGAGCAGTACTTC.

This sequence joins TRBV28 and TRBJ1-6; unclear D gene. Germline V lookup: CDR1 MDHEN, CDR2 SYDVKM. Trimming cost V 2 bases and J 6 bases, with 14 bases left between them. The CDR3 has 16 residues. CDR3 nucleotides: TGTGCCAGCAGTTTACCCCAAGGAACCTTTAATTCACCCCTCCACTTT. It translates to CASSLPQGTFNSPLHF. The full variable domain, rest sourced from reference TRBV28 and TRBJ1-6, is DVKVTQSSRYLVKRTGEKVFLECVQDMDHENMFWYRQDPGLGLRLIYFSYDVKMKEKGDIPEGYSVSREKKERFSLILESASTNQTSMYLCASSLPQGTFNSPLHFGNGTRLTVT.

CDR3 loop: CASSPAGLVGEQYF. As DNA, the CDR3 is TGTGCCAGCAGCCCCGCTGGACTAGTCGGCGAGCAGTACTTC. This sequence joins TRBV6-5 and TRBJ2-7; the match to TRBD2 covers 7 bases. This CDR3 is 14 amino acids long. CDR1 and CDR2 from the germline V gene are MNHEY and SVGAGI. V shed 6 bases, J shed 6 bases, and the junction held 11 bases outside the gene matches.

The CDR3 is CASRVTGADYGYTF. DNA of the CDR3: TGTGCCAGCCGTGTGACAGGGGCGGACTATGGCTACACCTTC. This sequence joins TRBV6-5 and TRBJ1-2; 8 nucleotides align to TRBD1. Per the germline V gene, CDR1 is MNHEY and CDR2 is SVGAGI. The CDR3 has 14 residues. V lost 8 bases and J lost 3; bases outside the gene matches: 8.

The J gene is TRBJ2-1, the V gene TRBV5-1; 9 bases fit TRBD2. Germline V CDR1 and CDR2: SGHRS, YFSETQ. The CDR3 loop spans 16 amino acids. The V segment lost 4 bases and the J segment 3 bases; nucleotides outside the gene matches: 8. The CDR3 here is CASSPPTAGGYNEQFF. CDR3 sequence (DNA): TGCGCCAGCAGCCCACCAACAGCGGGGGGCTACAATGAGCAGTTCTTC.

This clone was picked up one time. This rearrangement joins TRBV27 to TRBJ2-3; 12 bases agree with TRBD2. CDR3 length equals 15 residues. The junction had 3 bases not matched to a gene; V was cut back by 5 bases and J by 3 bases. In germline, CDR1 is MNHEY, CDR2 SMNVEV (reference sequence). The CDR3 DNA is TGTGCCAGCAGTCTAGCGGGGGGGTCTACAGATACGCAGTATTTT. Translation gives CASSLAGGSTDTQYF.

This chain joins TRBV19 and TRBJ1-1; D may be TRBD1 (5 bases). The CDR3 has 14 amino acids. Germline CDR1 is LNHDA and CDR2 is SQIVND (reference sequence). Trimming pared 5 bases from V and 1 base from J, leaving 11 bases between. DNA of the CDR3: TGTGCCAGTAGTTGGGGGGATGGGAACACTGAAGCTTTCTTT. Its translation is CASSWGDGNTEAFF.

The rearrangement joins TRBV2 to TRBJ2-3, with TRBD2 matching 11 bases. The CDR3 is made up of 15 amino acids. Germline V gene lookup returns CDR1 SNHLY and CDR2 FYNNEI. V lost 6 bases, J lost 5 bases, and 7 bases stayed unmatched. CDR3 DNA sequence: TGTGCCAGCAGGCACACTAGCGGGAGAATAGATACGCAGTATTTT. Translating it yields CASRHTSGRIDTQYF.

CDR3 DNA: TGTGCCAGCAGTGAGCGGCAGGGGAACACTGAAGCTTTCTTT. It yields the protein CASSERQGNTEAFF. This chain links TRBV2 with TRBJ1-1; D perhaps matches TRBD1 (5 bases). Trimming cost V 3 bases and J 1 base, with 9 bases left between them. This CDR3 spans 14 amino acids. Germline assignment: CDR1 SNHLY and CDR2 FYNNEI.

This clone has only one observation. In nucleotides, the CDR3 is TGTGCCATTTTATACCGGACAGACTCTGGAAACACCATATATTTT. It is translated as CAILYRTDSGNTIYF. The rearrangement joins TRBV2 to TRBJ1-3; weak D call: TRBD1 (6 bases). The CDR3 is made up of 15 amino acids. V shed 10 bases and J shed 0 bases, with 16 bases lying between them. From germline, CDR1 is SNHLY and CDR2 FYNNEI.

The sample holds one count of this clone. The chain is built from TRBV2 and TRBJ1-1; 7 bases fit TRBD1. V lost 7 bases and J lost 1; bases outside the gene matches: 15. This CDR3 is 17 amino acids long. The germline V gene has CDR1 SNHLY and CDR2 FYNNEI. The CDR3, as DNA: TGTGCCAGCAACAACGGGGAGGGGGCGCGTGAGAACACTGAAGCTTTCTTT. It yields the protein CASNNGEGARENTEAFF. Combining the CDR3 with reference TRBV2 and TRBJ1-1 gives the whole variable domain EPEVTQTPSHQVTQMGQEVILRCVPISNHLYFYWYRQILGQKVEFLVSFYNNEISEKSEIFDDQFSVERPDGSNFTLKIRSTKLEDSAMYFCASNNGEGARENTEAFFGQGTRLTVV.

The rearrangement links TRBV7-2 to TRBJ2-5; D remains ambiguous. The CDR3 loop spans 16 amino acids. The V gene lost 3 bases and the J gene lost 0 bases, with 14 bases spanning the gap. The V gene's germline CDR1 is SGHTA and CDR2 FQGNSA. DNA of the CDR3: TGTGCCAGCAGCTTGGACGGCCGAGAGTACCAAGAGACCCAGTACTTC. It translates to CASSLDGREYQETQYF.

The V call is TRBV19, the J call TRBJ1-5; TRBD1 is a possible D gene (6 bases). This CDR3 is built from 15 residues. Between the trimmed V and J ends, which lost 3 bases and 2 bases, there was a span of 11 bases. Germline V CDR1 and CDR2: LNHDA, SQIVND (reference sequence). The CDR3 nucleotides read TGTGCCAGTAGTATGGGGGCGCAGGGCAATCAGCCCCAGCATTTT. Its protein is CASSMGAQGNQPQHF.

The gene calls are TRBV9 and TRBJ2-7; 8 bases are shared with TRBD1. This CDR3 spans 14 amino acids. CDR1 and CDR2 (germline): SGDLS, YYNGEE. The V segment lost 4 bases and the J segment 2 bases; nucleotides outside the gene matches: 5. The CDR3 DNA is TGTGCCAGCAGCCCCGGGACAGGAACCTACGAGCAGTACTTC. Translated: CASSPGTGTYEQYF.

The chain is built from TRBV27 and TRBJ2-1; 7 bases agree with TRBD2. Germline CDR1 MNHEY, CDR2 SMNVEV (reference sequence). V dropped 3 bases and J dropped 4; count of bases not matched to a gene: 12. The CDR3 sequence is 17 residues long. In DNA, the CDR3 is TGTGCCAGCAGTTTTATAACTAGCGCCCACTCGTACAATGAGCAGTTCTTC. Its protein is CASSFITSAHSYNEQFF.

This chain links TRBV6-6 with TRBJ1-1; 7 bases are shared with TRBD1. V lost 5 bases to trimming and J lost 6 bases; unmatched junction nucleotides: 12. This CDR3 region has 15 residues. Germline CDR1 is MNHNY and CDR2 is SVGAGI (reference sequence). CDR3 in amino acids: CASSTTRQGGAEAFF. The CDR3 DNA is TGTGCCAGCAGTACGACTAGACAGGGCGGCGCTGAAGCTTTCTTT.